This T cell receptor beta chain was sequenced during a study of shared clonotypes between healthy human individuals. The germline V gene encodes CDR1 SGHNT and CDR2 YYREEE (reference sequence). The length of the CDR3 is 16 residues. V dropped 4 bases and J dropped 6 bases, with 20 bases sitting between them. Each sorted subset replicate got 200 ng genomic DNA, 30,000 or so genomes. This table comes from immunoSEQ multiplex PCR, and its TCRdb copy is limited to in-frame clones, with some not included. The sample lists roughly 1,600,000 clones, approximately 98.5% occurring once. Sample: naive CD4+ T cells sorted from blood. Indicated subset: CD45RA+ positively selected. This chain links TRBV5-4 with TRBJ1-5, with TRBD1 as a possible D gene (6 bases). This TCR was recovered from a man aged 25 to 40 in good health. The CDR3 loop is CASSREPGDTSQPQHF. Here the CDR3 DNA reads TGTGCCAGCAGCCGAGAGCCGGGGGACACCAGTCAGCCCCAGCATTTT. Supplemented by reference TRBV5-4 and TRBJ1-5, the full variable domain reads ETGVTQSPTHLIKTRGQQVTLRCSSQSGHNTVSWYQQALGQGPQFIFQYYREEENGRGNFPPRFSGLQFPNYSSELNVNALELDDSALYLCASSREPGDTSQPQHFGDGTRLSIL.